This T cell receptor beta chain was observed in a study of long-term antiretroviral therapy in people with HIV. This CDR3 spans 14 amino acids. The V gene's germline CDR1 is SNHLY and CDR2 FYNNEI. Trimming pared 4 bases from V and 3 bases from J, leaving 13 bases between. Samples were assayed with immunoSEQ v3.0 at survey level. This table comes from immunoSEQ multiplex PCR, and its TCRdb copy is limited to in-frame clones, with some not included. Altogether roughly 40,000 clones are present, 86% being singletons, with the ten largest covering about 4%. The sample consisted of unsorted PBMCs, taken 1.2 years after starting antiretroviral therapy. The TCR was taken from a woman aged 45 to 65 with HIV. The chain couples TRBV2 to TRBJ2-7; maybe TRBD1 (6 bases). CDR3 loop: CASSGTGFDYEQYF. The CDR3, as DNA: TGTGCCAGCAGTGGTACAGGGTTCGACTACGAGCAGTACTTC. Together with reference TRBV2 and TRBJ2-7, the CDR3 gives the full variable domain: EPEVTQTPSHQVTQMGQEVILRCVPISNHLYFYWYRQILGQKVEFLVSFYNNEISEKSEIFDDQFSVERPDGSNFTLKIRSTKLEDSAMYFCASSGTGFDYEQYFGPGTRLTVT.